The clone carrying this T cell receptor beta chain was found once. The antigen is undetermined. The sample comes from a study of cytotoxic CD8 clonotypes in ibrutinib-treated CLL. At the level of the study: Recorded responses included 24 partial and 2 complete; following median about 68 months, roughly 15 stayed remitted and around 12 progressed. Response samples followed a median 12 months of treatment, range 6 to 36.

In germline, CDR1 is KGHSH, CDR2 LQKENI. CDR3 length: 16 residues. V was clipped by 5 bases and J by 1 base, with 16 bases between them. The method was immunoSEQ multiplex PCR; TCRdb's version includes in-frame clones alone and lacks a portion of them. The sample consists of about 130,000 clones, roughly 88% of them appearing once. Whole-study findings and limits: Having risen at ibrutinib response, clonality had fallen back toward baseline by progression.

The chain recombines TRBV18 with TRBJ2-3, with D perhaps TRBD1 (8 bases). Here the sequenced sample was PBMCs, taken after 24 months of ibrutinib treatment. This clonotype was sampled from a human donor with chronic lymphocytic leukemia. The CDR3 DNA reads TGTGCCAGCTCAACCTATACAGGGGGGGGCACAGATACGCAGTATTTT. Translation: CASSTYTGGGTDTQYF. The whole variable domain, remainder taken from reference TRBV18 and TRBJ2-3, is NAGVMQNPRHLVRRRGQEARLRCSPMKGHSHVYWYRQLPEEGLKFMVYLQKENIIDESGMPKERFSAEFPKEGPSILRIQQVVRGDSAAYFCASSTYTGGGTDTQYFGPGTRLTVL.